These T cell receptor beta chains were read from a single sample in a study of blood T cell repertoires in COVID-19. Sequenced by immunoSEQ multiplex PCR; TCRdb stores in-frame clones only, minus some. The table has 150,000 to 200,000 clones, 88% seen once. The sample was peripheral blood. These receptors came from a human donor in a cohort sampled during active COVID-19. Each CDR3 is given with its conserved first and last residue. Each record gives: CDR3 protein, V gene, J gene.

cdr3_aa: CASSLPGQGPRDYNSPLHF
v_call: TRBV18
j_call: TRBJ1-6

cdr3_aa: CASSQGVSGGPTDTQYF
v_call: TRBV4-3
j_call: TRBJ2-3

cdr3_aa: CASGVQGAGGEQYF
v_call: TRBV5-1
j_call: TRBJ2-7

cdr3_aa: CASSPSTGGYGYTF
v_call: TRBV7-2
j_call: TRBJ1-2

cdr3_aa: CASPGTGDYQPQHF
v_call: TRBV19
j_call: TRBJ1-5

cdr3_aa: CASSTTGGAKNIQYF
v_call: TRBV6-5
j_call: TRBJ2-4

cdr3_aa: CASSTGAVAVYGYTF
v_call: TRBV18
j_call: TRBJ1-2

cdr3_aa: CASSAGLSNTDTQYF
v_call: TRBV9
j_call: TRBJ2-3

cdr3_aa: CSDGRGQNTGELFF
v_call: TRBV29-1
j_call: TRBJ2-2

cdr3_aa: CASSGLAGAAFYTGELFF
v_call: TRBV6-2/TRBV6-3
j_call: TRBJ2-2

cdr3_aa: CASSYRGRLGNTIYF
v_call: TRBV6-2/TRBV6-3
j_call: TRBJ1-3

cdr3_aa: CASSYDRNTEAFF
v_call: TRBV6-5
j_call: TRBJ1-1

cdr3_aa: CASSLSDRGYEQYF
v_call: TRBV28
j_call: TRBJ2-7

cdr3_aa: CASSLGGRGNTEAFF
v_call: TRBV5-4
j_call: TRBJ1-1

cdr3_aa: CARSASGTSGGNKTQYF
v_call: TRBV7-5
j_call: TRBJ2-5

cdr3_aa: CASSRDKTSNFEQYF
v_call: TRBV6-2/TRBV6-3
j_call: TRBJ2-7

cdr3_aa: CASGQSSGNTIYF
v_call: TRBV7-9
j_call: TRBJ1-3

cdr3_aa: CASSRDRGTEAFF
v_call: TRBV12-3/TRBV12-4
j_call: TRBJ1-1

cdr3_aa: CASSQVTSGRQGGIQYF
v_call: TRBV3-1/TRBV3-2
j_call: TRBJ2-4

cdr3_aa: CASSQGPDEKLFF
v_call: TRBV4-3
j_call: TRBJ1-4

cdr3_aa: CAGQDRTYGYTF
v_call: TRBV28
j_call: TRBJ1-2

cdr3_aa: CASSRDFTDTQYF
v_call: TRBV7-2
j_call: TRBJ2-3

cdr3_aa: CASSSGAYEQYF
v_call: TRBV19
j_call: TRBJ2-7

cdr3_aa: CASSFGTSGRAKNIQYF
v_call: TRBV3-1/TRBV3-2
j_call: TRBJ2-4

cdr3_aa: CASSPGRGGYTF
v_call: TRBV12-3/TRBV12-4
j_call: TRBJ1-2

cdr3_aa: CATTGEYNSPLHF
v_call: TRBV30
j_call: TRBJ1-6

cdr3_aa: CASSPRTVRQFF
v_call: TRBV28
j_call: TRBJ2-1

cdr3_aa: CASSSTGRGSYQPQHF
v_call: TRBV6-5
j_call: TRBJ1-5

cdr3_aa: CASSLDIQGVETQYF
v_call: TRBV5-6
j_call: TRBJ2-5

cdr3_aa: CASSLGWTSVGADTQYF
v_call: TRBV7-9
j_call: TRBJ2-3

cdr3_aa: CASSPDGPQGQYF
v_call: TRBV7-9
j_call: TRBJ2-7

cdr3_aa: CAWSVLSGGQGNYGYTF
v_call: TRBV30
j_call: TRBJ1-2

cdr3_aa: CASSFTGGPSYEQYF
v_call: TRBV7-2
j_call: TRBJ2-7

cdr3_aa: CASSWTVAGGGTDTQYF
v_call: TRBV5-1
j_call: TRBJ2-3

cdr3_aa: CASSDQGPGELFF
v_call: TRBV2
j_call: TRBJ2-2

cdr3_aa: CASSRLRDGELFF
v_call: TRBV6-5
j_call: TRBJ2-2

cdr3_aa: CASSVTGLAFGEQFF
v_call: TRBV9
j_call: TRBJ2-1

cdr3_aa: CASSHELAGIGDTQYF
v_call: TRBV18
j_call: TRBJ2-3

cdr3_aa: CATSRDTGVLLGEQYF
v_call: TRBV15
j_call: TRBJ2-7

cdr3_aa: CATSEGDAGLDTGELFF
v_call: TRBV24-1
j_call: TRBJ2-2

cdr3_aa: CASSLASQAEFFYEQYF
v_call: TRBV7-9
j_call: TRBJ2-7

cdr3_aa: CASSPKAGLSYEQYF
v_call: TRBV4-3
j_call: TRBJ2-7

cdr3_aa: CASSRRLPPNYGYTF
v_call: TRBV28
j_call: TRBJ1-2

cdr3_aa: CASSSTSGENTGELFF
v_call: TRBV5-1
j_call: TRBJ2-2

cdr3_aa: CASSSRAGTGIHEQYF
v_call: TRBV18
j_call: TRBJ2-7

cdr3_aa: CASSYSLGASTYEQYF
v_call: TRBV6-8
j_call: TRBJ2-7

cdr3_aa: CASGPPGVWSTEAFF
v_call: TRBV7-2
j_call: TRBJ1-1